Presented here are 26 T cell receptor beta chains from one specimen sequenced in a study of shared clonotypes between healthy human individuals. Naive CD8 isolation took CD45RO-negative cells positively selected for CCR7 and excluded terminally differentiated effector memory CD45RA+ cells. Profiling relied on immunoSEQ multiplex PCR, and the TCRdb table lists in-frame clones only, not all of them. The sample lists 550,000 to 750,000 clones; over 95% were seen once. Sequenced input: naive CD8+ T cells sorted from blood. These receptors originate from a woman aged 30 to 39 in good health.

The chain recombines TRBV28 with TRBJ2-7; 7 nucleotides align to TRBD2. CDR3 size: 21 residues. V was clipped by 0 bases and J by 2 bases; unmatched bases: 22. Looked up from germline, CDR1 is MDHEN and CDR2 is SYDVKM. CDR3 region: CASSLWGVAGVFAKGPYEQYF. The CDR3, as DNA: TGTGCCAGCAGTTTATGGGGAGTCGCGGGAGTCTTCGCGAAGGGTCCCTACGAGCAGTACTTC.

The chain joins TRBV27 to TRBJ2-2; 7 positions match TRBD1. The trim removed 5 bases at V and 5 bases at J, leaving 5 bases unmatched. The germline V gene encodes CDR1 MNHEY and CDR2 SMNVEV (reference sequence). There are 14 residues in the CDR3. CDR3 nucleotide sequence: TGTGCCAGCAGTCTCGGGACAGCTACCGGGGAGCTGTTTTTT. Translating gives CASSLGTATGELFF.

The chain couples TRBV6-5 to TRBJ2-7; D is undetermined. The CDR3 sequence is 14 residues long. CDR1 and CDR2 (germline): MNHEY, SVGAGI. The germline V and J ends were trimmed by 0 bases and 0 bases, with 6 bases remaining between them. CDR3 amino acids: CASSYSTLSYEQYF. CDR3 in DNA: TGTGCCAGCAGTTACTCCACCCTCTCCTACGAGCAGTACTTC.

The chain uses TRBV27 and TRBJ2-4; the D call may be TRBD1 or TRBD2 (7 bases each). Germline V gene data show CDR1 as MNHEY and CDR2 as SMNVEV (reference sequence). The CDR3 sequence is 13 residues long. V was trimmed by 4 bases and J by 7 bases, leaving 11 bases between them. The CDR3 here is CASSYQGGNIQYF. CDR3 DNA sequence: TGTGCCAGCAGTTACCAGGGGGGGAACATTCAGTACTTC.

V is TRBV5-1 and J is TRBJ2-7, with TRBD1 identical over 10 bases. J lost 2 bases, V lost 2 bases, and 1 base had no gene match. Germline V gene data show CDR1 as SGHRS and CDR2 as YFSETQ. The CDR3 spans 14 residues. The CDR3 is CASSFGTGAYEQYF. Written as DNA, the CDR3 is TGCGCCAGCAGCTTTGGGACAGGGGCCTACGAGCAGTACTTC.

This clone was counted a single time. The J gene is TRBJ1-1, the V gene TRBV5-8, with a possible D match to TRBD1 (6 bases). The CDR3 spans 13 residues. From germline, CDR1 is SGHTS and CDR2 YDEGEE. The ends were cut back, 7 bases at V and 6 bases at J, with 16 bases in the middle. The CDR3 loop reads CASEQGSRSEAFF. As DNA, the CDR3 is TGTGCCAGCGAACAGGGTAGTAGGTCTGAAGCTTTCTTT.

J is TRBJ2-7 and V is TRBV29-1; 14 nucleotides line up with TRBD2. Germline-derived CDR1 and CDR2 are SQVTM and ANQGSEA. V shed 2 bases, J shed 12 bases, and the junction held 6 bases outside the gene matches. The CDR3 loop spans 13 amino acids. The CDR3 DNA sequence: TGCAGCGTTGAAAAGGGACTAGCGGGAGTGCCGTACTTC. Amino acid sequence: CSVEKGLAGVPYF.

The V gene is TRBV5-1, the J gene TRBJ2-7; TRBD1 matches 11 bases. The CDR3 length is 15 residues. Germline trimming cut 4 bases from V and 0 bases from J; bases unmatched to any gene: 3. The germline CDR1 and CDR2 sequences are SGHRS and YFSETQ. CDR3 DNA: TGCGCCAGCAGCCGCGGGACAGGGGGCTCCTACGAGCAGTACTTC. This codes for CASSRGTGGSYEQYF.

This rearrangement joins TRBV9 to TRBJ1-1; unclear D gene. This CDR3 is 15 amino acids long. Trimming stripped 0 bases from V and 0 bases from J, with 9 bases between. Germline V lookup: CDR1 SGDLS, CDR2 YYNGEE. CDR3 amino acids: CASSVVPVMNTEAFF. For the CDR3, the DNA is TGTGCCAGCAGCGTAGTTCCAGTAATGAACACTGAAGCTTTCTTT.

The rearrangement uses TRBV2 and TRBJ1-3; D might be TRBD1 (6 bases). Germline assignment: CDR1 SNHLY and CDR2 FYNNEI. This CDR3 has 14 residues. Trimming pared 2 bases from V and 4 bases from J, leaving 9 bases between. The CDR3, as DNA: TGTGCCAGCAGTGAAACAGGGAACGGAAACACCATATATTTT. Translated: CASSETGNGNTIYF. Filled out from reference TRBV2 and TRBJ1-3, the complete variable domain reads EPEVTQTPSHQVTQMGQEVILRCVPISNHLYFYWYRQILGQKVEFLVSFYNNEISEKSEIFDDQFSVERPDGSNFTLKIRSTKLEDSAMYFCASSETGNGNTIYFGEGSWLTVV.

The chain combines TRBV28 with TRBJ2-5; the D gene is possibly TRBD1 (5 bases). The germline V and J ends were trimmed by 3 bases and 4 bases, with 12 bases remaining between them. Germline assignment: CDR1 MDHEN and CDR2 SYDVKM. The CDR3 spans 14 residues. CDR3 coding DNA: TGTGCCAGCAGTTTTACAGGAGATGGAGAGACCCAGTACTTC. Translation: CASSFTGDGETQYF.

The chain links TRBV4-2 to TRBJ2-5; no reliable D call. The DNA end is a closer match to TRBJ2-7, so the J assignment may be wrong. Germline CDR1 LGHNA, CDR2 YNFKEQ. CDR3 length equals 12 residues. Written as DNA, the CDR3 is TGTGCCAGCAGCCATAGCTCCTACGAGCAGTACTTC. Its translation is CASSHSSYEQYF.

This chain connects TRBV5-5 to TRBJ2-1, with TRBD2 identical over 7 bases. This CDR3 has 16 amino acids. The trim removed 4 bases at V and 6 bases at J, leaving 13 bases unmatched. The germline V gene has CDR1 SGHKS and CDR2 YYEKEE (reference sequence). The CDR3 region has the DNA TGTGCCAGCAGCGCGGAGGGCAAGCGGGGACTCAATGAGCAGTTCTTC. Protein: CASSAEGKRGLNEQFF.

V is TRBV27 and J is TRBJ2-2; no reliable D call. The V end was cut by 5 bases, the J end by 8 bases, with 12 bases between. The length of the CDR3 is 13 residues. Germline V gene lookup returns CDR1 MNHEY and CDR2 SMNVEV (reference sequence). CDR3 in amino acids: CASSRMDGGELFF. The CDR3 DNA is TGTGCCAGCAGTAGGATGGATGGGGGGGAGCTGTTTTTT.

The chain couples TRBV7-8 to TRBJ2-5, with 8 bases aligning to TRBD2. The DNA end is more similar to TRBJ2-7, so the J call may be wrong. The CDR3 loop spans 19 amino acids. CDR1 and CDR2 from the germline V gene are SGHVS and FQNEAQ. This chain's CDR3 is CASSFPLSSGITLTYEQYF. The CDR3 nucleotides read TGTGCCAGCAGCTTCCCCCTGAGTAGCGGGATTACCCTAACCTACGAGCAGTACTTC.

The rearrangement links TRBV28 to TRBJ1-5, with D tentatively TRBD1 (6 bases). Germline CDR1 reads MDHEN; CDR2 reads SYDVKM. V lost 3 bases and J 4 bases, leaving 13 bases between the germline ends. The CDR3 length is 15 residues. The DNA of the CDR3 is TGTGCCAGCAGTTTGGCGGGGGGCGGGAATCAGCCCCAGCATTTT. Protein: CASSLAGGGNQPQHF.

The chain links TRBV9 to TRBJ2-1; D is possibly TRBD1 or TRBD2 (6 bases each). CDR3 length: 18 residues. V was cut by 0 bases and J by 3 bases, with 19 bases left in between. The germline gives CDR1 SGDLS, CDR2 YYNGEE. The chain's CDR3 is CASSVGGAGSPLYNEQFF. The CDR3 DNA sequence: TGTGCCAGCAGCGTAGGGGGGGCCGGGAGCCCCCTCTACAATGAGCAGTTCTTC.

The chain has TRBV6-1 and TRBJ2-3; 8 bases are shared with TRBD1. CDR1 and CDR2 from the germline V gene are MNHNS and SASEGT. CDR3 length equals 14 residues. V was pared by 8 bases and J by 6 bases, with 10 bases of the junction left unmatched. The CDR3 nucleotides are TGTGCCAGCGTACTTCAGGGGGCCGGCGATACGCAGTATTTT. This encodes CASVLQGAGDTQYF.

The chain joins TRBV4-1 to TRBJ1-3; perhaps TRBD1 as D (5 bases). Germline CDR1 and CDR2: MGHRA and YSYEKL. The V end was cut by 3 bases, the J end by 0 bases, with 9 bases between. The CDR3 is 15 amino acids. CDR3 DNA: TGCGCCAGCAGCCAGGGACGGTCCTCTGGAAACACCATATATTTT. Amino acids: CASSQGRSSGNTIYF.

This chain uses TRBV11-2 with TRBJ2-7; no clear D. Trimming took 0 bases from V and 2 from J, leaving 11 bases between them. The germline gives CDR1 SGHAT, CDR2 FQNNGV. The CDR3 is 15 residues long. CDR3 in DNA: TGTGCCAGCAGCTTAGACCGCCAGTACCCCTACGAGCAGTACTTC. Translated, it gives CASSLDRQYPYEQYF.

In this sample, this clone turned up once. The rearrangement uses TRBV29-1 and TRBJ2-2; D not resolved. V was pared by 1 base and J by 5 bases, with 8 bases between. This CDR3 comprises 13 residues. Germline V lookup: CDR1 SQVTM, CDR2 ANQGSEA. The chain's CDR3 is CSVEAGDTGELFF. The CDR3 coding sequence is TGCAGCGTTGAAGCTGGGGATACCGGGGAGCTGTTTTTT.

This chain joins TRBV9 and TRBJ2-2; D possibly corresponds to TRBD2 (5 bases). V lost 4 bases and J lost 7, with 17 bases in between. This CDR3 contains 15 residues. The germline V gene encodes CDR1 SGDLS and CDR2 YYNGEE. Written as DNA, the CDR3 is TGTGCCAGCAGCCCATCCGAACTAGTTCGCGGGGAGCTGTTTTTT. It codes for CASSPSELVRGELFF.

This chain links TRBV18 with TRBJ1-3; D gene unclear. V lost 0 bases and J lost 0, with 27 bases in between. CDR3 length: 22 residues. The V gene's germline CDR1 is KGHSH and CDR2 LQKENI. The DNA of the CDR3 is TGTGCCAGCTCACCACCTTACGACCGGGATACATCTACCTTGCACTCTGGAAACACCATATATTTT. Amino acid sequence: CASSPPYDRDTSTLHSGNTIYF.

The chain couples TRBV15 to TRBJ2-1, with D possibly TRBD2 on 6 matching bases. The CDR3 length is 12 residues. CDR1 and CDR2 from the germline V gene are LNHNV and YYDKDF (reference sequence). V gave up 5 bases and J gave up 6 bases, with 8 bases separating them. The CDR3 region has the DNA TGTGCCACCAGCCTCGGGAGCAATGAGCAGTTCTTC. This codes for CATSLGSNEQFF.

A note on this clone: The sample has other DNA sequences that encode this CDR3 too. The chain recombines TRBV27 with TRBJ2-7; TRBD1 is a possible D gene (6 bases). V was shortened by 6 bases and J by 2 bases, with 17 bases between the two germline ends. This CDR3 region has 15 residues. Per germline, CDR1 MNHEY and CDR2 SMNVEV (reference sequence). CDR3 nucleotides: TGTGCCAGCAGCCAAGGGACATTAGTTACCTACGAGCAGTACTTC. It yields the protein CASSQGTLVTYEQYF.

The J gene is TRBJ2-1, the V gene TRBV5-1; D unresolved. The germline CDR1 and CDR2 sequences are SGHRS and YFSETQ. The length of the CDR3 is 17 residues. Trimming removed 0 bases at V and 8 bases at J, with 21 bases between. The CDR3 DNA follows: TGCGCCAGCAGCTTGGCTCTAGGCTCCACGAGGTCCGATGAGCAGTTCTTC. It encodes CASSLALGSTRSDEQFF.